A single sample gave rise to the 16 T cell receptor beta chains below, sequenced in a study of T cell responses to AZD1222 COVID-19 vaccine. The data were produced by immunoSEQ multiplex PCR, yet TCRdb's version contains in-frame clones alone and is incomplete. The table shows about 120,000 clones, with roughly 91% occurring only once. The sequences come from peripheral blood, collected 28 days after the second AZD1222 dose. The receptor set was obtained from an adult who received the AZD1222 COVID-19 vaccine.

The chain couples TRBV5-1 to TRBJ1-6, with a tentative D call TRBD1 (5 bases). The CDR3 consists of 16 residues. The germline gives CDR1 SGHRS, CDR2 YFSETQ. Deletions cut 2 bases from V and 10 bases from J, with 19 bases between. CDR3 amino acids: CASSFTSGPEGSPLHF. CDR3 nucleotide sequence: TGCGCCAGCAGCTTTACCTCAGGGCCCGAAGGATCACCCCTCCACTTT.

This chain uses TRBV7-9 with TRBJ1-3; a possible D gene is TRBD1 (6 bases). Germline CDR1 reads SEHNR; CDR2 reads FQNEAQ (reference sequence). The V and J ends lost 2 bases and 4 bases respectively, with 12 bases between them. CDR3 length equals 15 residues. The CDR3 DNA follows: TGTGCCAGCAGCTTATTTGCAGGGGTAGGAAACACCATATATTTT. It specifies CASSLFAGVGNTIYF.

The chain has TRBV4-1 and TRBJ1-2; perhaps TRBD1 as D (6 bases). This CDR3 comprises 13 residues. Trimming took 1 base from V and 8 from J, leaving 11 bases between them. In germline, CDR1 is MGHRA, CDR2 YSYEKL. The chain's CDR3 is CASSQGQGNGYTF. The CDR3, as DNA: TGCGCCAGCAGCCAAGGGCAGGGGAACGGCTACACCTTC.

The chain has TRBV5-1 and TRBJ2-1; no firm D call. The CDR3 loop spans 12 amino acids. V lost 0 bases and J lost 7, with 5 bases in between. CDR1 is SGHRS, CDR2 YFSETQ, per germline. CDR3 DNA: TGCGCCAGCAGCTTGGGAGTGAATGAGCAGTTCTTC. Translated: CASSLGVNEQFF.

This clone was counted once. The chain uses TRBV18 and TRBJ2-6; no clear D gene. The CDR3 contains 19 residues. V was shortened by 2 bases and J by 0 bases, with 17 bases between the two germline ends. CDR1 is KGHSH, CDR2 LQKENI, per germline. Here the CDR3 DNA reads TGTGCCAGCTCACCATTCGAGGACCATACAAGCTCTGGGGCCAACGTCCTGACTTTC. It translates to CASSPFEDHTSSGANVLTF.

The rearrangement links TRBV10-3 to TRBJ1-5; D is uncertain. The CDR3 is 15 residues long. V lost 9 bases, J lost 2 bases, and 17 bases lay in between. The germline gives CDR1 ENHRY, CDR2 SYGVKD. In DNA form, the CDR3 reads TGTGCCATTTCGGCGGACGGGCTTGGCAATCAGCCCCAGCATTTT. This translates into CAISADGLGNQPQHF.

This rearrangement joins TRBV30 to TRBJ2-3; D is possibly TRBD1 (6 bases). V was trimmed by 5 bases and J by 1 base, leaving 13 bases between them. This CDR3 contains 14 residues. Germline values: CDR1 GTSNPN, CDR2 SVGIG (reference sequence). The CDR3 is CAWATGPRTDTQYF. The CDR3 DNA is TGTGCCTGGGCTACAGGGCCCCGCACAGATACGCAGTATTTT.

The chain has TRBV4-1 and TRBJ1-2, with D tentatively TRBD1 (5 bases). Trimming took off 1 base at V and 3 bases at J, with 9 bases between the two ends. Germline V gene data show CDR1 as MGHRA and CDR2 as YSYEKL. The CDR3 spans 14 residues. The CDR3 reads CASSQADRYYGYTF. The CDR3 region has the DNA TGCGCCAGCAGCCAAGCAGACAGATACTATGGCTACACCTTC.

This sequence joins TRBV28 and TRBJ1-2; D unresolved. The CDR3 has 12 residues. V lost 1 base and J lost 6, with 6 bases in between. Looked up from germline, CDR1 is MDHEN and CDR2 is SYDVKM. The CDR3 region is CASSLLPDGYTF. The CDR3 region has the DNA TGTGCCAGCAGTTTATTGCCCGATGGCTACACCTTC.

The genes are TRBV5-8 and TRBJ1-6; the match to TRBD1 covers 7 bases. This CDR3 is 16 amino acids long. In germline, CDR1 is SGHTS, CDR2 YDEGEE. V lost 4 bases to trimming and J lost 3 bases; unmatched junction nucleotides: 7. The CDR3 sequence: CASSPIRTGYNSPLHF. The CDR3 DNA sequence: TGTGCCAGCAGCCCAATCCGGACAGGCTATAATTCACCCCTCCACTTT.

V gene TRBV18 combines with J gene TRBJ1-5; perhaps TRBD1 as D (5 bases). Germline loops: CDR1 KGHSH, CDR2 LQKENI. There are 13 residues in the CDR3. V shed 5 bases and J shed 8 bases, with 13 bases lying between them. In nucleotides, the CDR3 is TGTGCCAGCTCAAGGGACCCAGCGGAGCCCCAGCATTTT. Its translation is CASSRDPAEPQHF.

J is TRBJ2-3 and V is TRBV5-4; 15 nucleotides align to TRBD2. The CDR3 consists of 19 residues. CDR1 is SGHNT and CDR2 is YYREEE in the germline V gene (reference sequence). The ends lost 2 bases at V and 5 bases at J; junction bases unmatched: 12. The CDR3 spells CASSFGPGLAGGKGDTQYF. In DNA form, the CDR3 reads TGTGCCAGCAGCTTTGGCCCGGGACTAGCGGGAGGAAAGGGAGATACGCAGTATTTT.

The chain uses TRBV2 and TRBJ1-6; no firm D call. Per germline, CDR1 SNHLY and CDR2 FYNNEI. The CDR3 has 12 amino acids. Trimming pared 6 bases from V and 11 bases from J, leaving 11 bases between. The CDR3, as DNA: TGTGCCAGCAGGCCTAATCGGCCACCCCTCCACTTT. Translating it yields CASRPNRPPLHF.

V usage is TRBV28 and J usage is TRBJ2-1; no reliable D call. V lost 2 bases to trimming and J lost 8 bases, with 4 bases between them. CDR3 size: 11 residues. CDR1 MDHEN and CDR2 SYDVKM come from the germline V gene. CDR3 nucleotides: TGTGCCAGCAGTTTAAGGTATGAGCAGTTCTTC. Its translation is CASSLRYEQFF.

The chain has TRBV6-5 and TRBJ1-5, with D possibly being TRBD1 (6 bases). There are 13 residues in the CDR3. The germline V gene encodes CDR1 MNHEY and CDR2 SVGAGI. With 6 bases removed from V and 5 bases from J, the gap between germline ends came to 11 bases. The CDR3 DNA follows: TGTGCCAGCAGGGGGGCAGGGGATCAGCCCCAGCATTTT. Protein: CASRGAGDQPQHF.

The chain employs TRBV7-8 and TRBJ1-6; no clear D. Germline assignment: CDR1 SGHVS and CDR2 FQNEAQ. The CDR3 has 17 residues. V was pared by 5 bases and J by 0 bases, with 14 bases between. CDR3 sequence (DNA): TGTGCCAGCAGCCTCCCGCCGCGGAGCTCCTATAATTCACCCCTCCACTTT. Protein sequence: CASSLPPRSSYNSPLHF.